These T cell receptor beta chains were read from a single sample in a study of Ad26.COV2.S vaccination and SARS-CoV-2 variants. The protocol was immunoSEQ multiplex PCR, while the TCRdb copy is restricted to in-frame clones and leaves out a portion. Of a few hundred thousand clones in the sample, over 75% were seen once. Sample: peripheral blood, taken in a trial of Ad26.COV2.S vaccine versus placebo. These TCRs come from a person between 18 and 60 years old who received the Ad26.COV2.S COVID-19 vaccine or a placebo. Each CDR3 is given with its conserved first and last residue. The D gene is left open where the match is weak. The size field is filled for only some rows; it gives once, few, many or a size class.

j_call | cdr3_length | clone_size | d_call | v_call | cdr3_nt | cdr3_aa
TRBJ2-6 | 18 | NA | NA | TRBV5-1 | TGCGCCAGCAGCTATGAGACAGGTTTCACCTCTGGGGCCAACGTCCTGACTTTC | CASSYETGFTSGANVLTF
TRBJ1-2 | 15 | NA | TRBD1 | TRBV7-8 | TGTGCCAGCAGCCTAACAGGGGGCCCCAACTATGGCTACACCTTC | CASSLTGGPNYGYTF
TRBJ1-3 | 15 | NA | NA | TRBV6-5 | TGTGCCAGCAGTCGGGACACCGACTCTGGAAACACCATATATTTT | CASSRDTDSGNTIYF
TRBJ1-1 | 13 | NA | NA | TRBV5-8 | TGTGCCAGCAGCCAGGGGAGGAACACTGAAGCTTTCTTT | CASSQGRNTEAFF
TRBJ2-5 | 18 | NA | TRBD2 | TRBV7-9 | TGTGCCAGCAGCTTACCCAGGACTAGCGGGGGAGCTCAAGAGACCCAGTACTTC | CASSLPRTSGGAQETQYF
TRBJ2-7 | 17 | many | TRBD1 | TRBV25-1 | TGTGCCAGCAGCACAATGGGGACAGGGGGCTTCTCCTACGAGCAGTACTTC | CASSTMGTGGFSYEQYF
TRBJ2-1 | 14 | NA | NA | TRBV11-3 | TGTGCCAGCAGCTTAGATTTCGCCGTTAATGAGCAGTTCTTC | CASSLDFAVNEQFF
TRBJ1-2 | 11 | NA | NA | TRBV6-5 | TGTGCCAGCAGGAGGGACTATGGCTACACCTTC | CASRRDYGYTF
TRBJ1-5 | 12 | few | NA | TRBV28 | TGTGCCAGCAGTTCATTATATCAGCCCCAGCATTTT | CASSSLYQPQHF
TRBJ2-5 | 10 | once | NA | TRBV9 | TGTGCCAGCGGCCAAGAGACCCAGTACTTC | CASGQETQYF
TRBJ1-5 | 16 | NA | TRBD1 | TRBV27 | TGTGCCAGCAGTACCTCTCGGACAGGGGGCGTTCAGCCCCAGCATTTT | CASSTSRTGGVQPQHF
TRBJ2-7 | 15 | NA | NA | TRBV7-2 | TGTGCCAGCAGCCCTGAGGCAGTAAGACTGGGAGAGCAGTACTTC | CASSPEAVRLGEQYF
TRBJ1-2 | 10 | NA | NA | TRBV30 | TGTGCCTGGAGCCCAGGCCCCGTCGCCTTC | CAWSPGPVAF
TRBJ1-1 | 17 | once | TRBD1 | TRBV7-2 | TGTGCCAGCAGCCCCTCCTACAGGGGGAGGCTGAACACTGAAGCTTTCTTT | CASSPSYRGRLNTEAFF
TRBJ2-7 | 16 | NA | NA | TRBV4-1 | TGCGCCAGCAGCCAAGTGTTGGGTTCTCCCCTCTACGAGCAGTACTTC | CASSQVLGSPLYEQYF
TRBJ1-6 | 13 | once | NA | TRBV30 | TGTGCCTGGAGTGTTGGGAGGGTCGGACCCCTCCACTTT | CAWSVGRVGPLHF
TRBJ2-1 | 13 | NA | NA | TRBV6-5 | TGTGCCAGCAGTTACGACGGGGGTAATGAGCAGTTCTTC | CASSYDGGNEQFF
TRBJ2-5 | 16 | NA | NA | TRBV19 | TGTGCCAGTAGTGTCATGAGAGACCTTCCAACAGAGACCCAGTACTTC | CASSVMRDLPTETQYF
TRBJ2-5 | 13 | NA | NA | TRBV18 | TGTGCCAGCTCACCAGCCAGCCAAGAGACCCAGTACTTC | CASSPASQETQYF
TRBJ2-5 | 15 | NA | TRBD2 | TRBV19 | TGTGCCAGTACCCCCACGGCGGGGGGTCAAGAGACCCAGTACTTC | CASTPTAGGQETQYF
TRBJ1-3 | 15 | NA | NA | TRBV29-1 | TGCAGCGTTGAAGGCAGCAAAAACTCTGGAAACACCATATATTTT | CSVEGSKNSGNTIYF
TRBJ2-5 | 15 | NA | TRBD1 | TRBV30 | TGTGCCTCACTTCTTAGCGGGACAGGGGTCGGGGCCCAGTACTTC | CASLLSGTGVGAQYF